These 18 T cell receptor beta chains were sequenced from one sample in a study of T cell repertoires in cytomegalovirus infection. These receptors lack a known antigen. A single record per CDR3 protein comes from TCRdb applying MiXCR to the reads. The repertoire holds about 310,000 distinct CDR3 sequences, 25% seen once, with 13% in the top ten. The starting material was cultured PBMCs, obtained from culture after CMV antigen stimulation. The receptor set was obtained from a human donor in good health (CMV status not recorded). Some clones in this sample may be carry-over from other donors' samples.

CDR3 residues: CSVVSNSYNEQFF. DNA for the CDR3: TGCAGCGTTGTCTCGAATTCCTACAATGAGCAGTTCTTC. V is TRBV29-1 and J is TRBJ2-1, with D unclear. V was shortened by 4 bases and J by 1 base, with 8 bases between the two germline ends. The CDR3 consists of 13 residues. CDR1 is SQVTM and CDR2 is ANQGSEA in the germline V gene.

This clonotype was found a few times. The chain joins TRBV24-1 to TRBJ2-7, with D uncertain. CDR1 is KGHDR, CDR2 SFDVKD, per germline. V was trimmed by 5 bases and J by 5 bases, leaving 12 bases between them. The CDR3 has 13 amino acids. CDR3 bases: TGTGCCACCAGTGCGCCAGGAACCGACGAGCAGTACTTC. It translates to CATSAPGTDEQYF.

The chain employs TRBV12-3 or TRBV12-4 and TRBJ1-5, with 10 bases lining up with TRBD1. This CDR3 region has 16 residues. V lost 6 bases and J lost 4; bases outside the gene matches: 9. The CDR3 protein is CASSLEQGQGNQPQHF. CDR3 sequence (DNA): TGTGCCAGCAGCCTCGAACAGGGACAGGGGAATCAGCCCCAGCATTTT.

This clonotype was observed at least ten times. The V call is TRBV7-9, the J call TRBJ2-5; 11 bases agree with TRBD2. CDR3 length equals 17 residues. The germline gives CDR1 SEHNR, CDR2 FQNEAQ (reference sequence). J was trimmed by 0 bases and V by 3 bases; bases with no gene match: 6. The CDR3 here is CASSFGASGRHQETQYF. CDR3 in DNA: TGTGCCAGCAGCTTCGGGGCTAGCGGGAGGCACCAAGAGACCCAGTACTTC. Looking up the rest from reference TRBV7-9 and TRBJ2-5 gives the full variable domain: DTGVSQNPRHKITKRGQNVTFRCDPISEHNRLYWYRQTLGQGPEFLTYFQNEAQLEKSRLLSDRFSAERPKGSFSTLEIQRTEQGDSAMYLCASSFGASGRHQETQYFGPGTRLLVL.

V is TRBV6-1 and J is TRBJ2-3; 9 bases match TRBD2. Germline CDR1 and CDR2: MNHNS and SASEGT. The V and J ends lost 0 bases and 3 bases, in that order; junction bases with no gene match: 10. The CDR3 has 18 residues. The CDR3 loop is CASSEARISGRRTDTQYF. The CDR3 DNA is TGTGCCAGCAGTGAAGCGCGCATTAGCGGGAGAAGGACAGATACGCAGTATTTT.

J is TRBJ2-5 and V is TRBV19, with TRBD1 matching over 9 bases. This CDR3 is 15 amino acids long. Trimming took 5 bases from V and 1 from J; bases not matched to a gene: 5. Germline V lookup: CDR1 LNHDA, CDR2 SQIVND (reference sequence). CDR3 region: CASSSDRGSQETQYF. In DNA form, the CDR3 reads TGTGCCAGTAGTTCCGACAGGGGGAGCCAAGAGACCCAGTACTTC.

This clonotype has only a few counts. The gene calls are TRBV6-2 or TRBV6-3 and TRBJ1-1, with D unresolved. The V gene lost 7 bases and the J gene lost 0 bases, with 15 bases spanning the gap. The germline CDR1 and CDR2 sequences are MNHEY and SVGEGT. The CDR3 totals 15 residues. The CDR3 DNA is TGTGCCAGCATCCCTTTAGGACTCTTGAACACTGAAGCTTTCTTT. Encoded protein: CASIPLGLLNTEAFF.

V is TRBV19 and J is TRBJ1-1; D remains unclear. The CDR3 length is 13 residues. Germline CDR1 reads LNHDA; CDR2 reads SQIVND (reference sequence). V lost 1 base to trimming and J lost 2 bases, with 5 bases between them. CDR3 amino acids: CASSIGSNTEAFF. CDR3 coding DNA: TGTGCCAGTAGTATAGGATCCAACACTGAAGCTTTCTTT.

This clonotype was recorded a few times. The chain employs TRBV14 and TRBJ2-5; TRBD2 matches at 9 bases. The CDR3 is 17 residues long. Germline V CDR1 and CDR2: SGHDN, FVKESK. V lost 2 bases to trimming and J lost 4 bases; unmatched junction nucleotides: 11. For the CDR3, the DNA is TGTGCCAGCAGCCAAATTTGGGGTAGCGGGAGTCGAGAGACCCAGTACTTC. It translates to CASSQIWGSGSRETQYF.

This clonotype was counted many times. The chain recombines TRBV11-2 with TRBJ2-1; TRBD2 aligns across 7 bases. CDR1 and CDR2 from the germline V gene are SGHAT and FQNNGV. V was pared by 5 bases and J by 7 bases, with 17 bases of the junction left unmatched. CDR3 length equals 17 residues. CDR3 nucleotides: TGTGCCAGCAGCCGCCTCGGGCTAGCGGAGAATCGGAATGAGCAGTTCTTC. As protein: CASSRLGLAENRNEQFF.

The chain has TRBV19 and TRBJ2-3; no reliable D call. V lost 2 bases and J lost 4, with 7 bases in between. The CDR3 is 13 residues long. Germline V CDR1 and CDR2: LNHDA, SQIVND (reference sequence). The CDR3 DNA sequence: TGTGCCAGTAGTATATCTTCGTCAGATACGCAGTATTTT. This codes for CASSISSSDTQYF.

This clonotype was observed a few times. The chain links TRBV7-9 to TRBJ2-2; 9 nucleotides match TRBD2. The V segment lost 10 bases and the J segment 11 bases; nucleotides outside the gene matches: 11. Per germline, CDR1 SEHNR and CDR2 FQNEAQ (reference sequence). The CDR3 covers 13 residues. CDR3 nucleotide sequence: TGTGCCACTACGAATAGCGGGAGCGGAGAGCTGTTTTTT. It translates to CATTNSGSGELFF.

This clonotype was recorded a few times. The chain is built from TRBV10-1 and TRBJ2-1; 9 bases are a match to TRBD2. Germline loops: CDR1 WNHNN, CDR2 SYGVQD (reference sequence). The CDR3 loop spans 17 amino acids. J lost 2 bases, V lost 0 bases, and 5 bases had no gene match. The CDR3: CASSESVAGATYNEQFF. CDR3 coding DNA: TGCGCCAGCAGTGAGTCCGTAGCGGGGGCGACCTACAATGAGCAGTTCTTC.

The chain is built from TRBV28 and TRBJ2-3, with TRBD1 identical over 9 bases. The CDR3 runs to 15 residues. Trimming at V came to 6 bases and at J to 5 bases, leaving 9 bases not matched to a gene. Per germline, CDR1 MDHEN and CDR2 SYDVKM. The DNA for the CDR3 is TGTGCCAGCAGGCCGTGGACAGGGGTGGGAGATACGCAGTATTTT. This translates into CASRPWTGVGDTQYF.

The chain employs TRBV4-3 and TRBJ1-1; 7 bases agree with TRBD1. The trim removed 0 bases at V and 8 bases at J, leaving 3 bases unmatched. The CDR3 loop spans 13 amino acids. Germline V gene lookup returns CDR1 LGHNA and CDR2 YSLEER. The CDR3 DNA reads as TGCGCCAGCAGCCAAGACCCGACAGGGGAAGCTTTCTTT. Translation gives CASSQDPTGEAFF.

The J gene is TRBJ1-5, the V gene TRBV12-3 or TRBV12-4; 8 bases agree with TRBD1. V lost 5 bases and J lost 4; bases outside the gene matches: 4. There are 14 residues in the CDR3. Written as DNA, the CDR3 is TGTGCCAGCAGTCTGGGACAGGAGAATCAGCCCCAGCATTTT. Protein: CASSLGQENQPQHF.

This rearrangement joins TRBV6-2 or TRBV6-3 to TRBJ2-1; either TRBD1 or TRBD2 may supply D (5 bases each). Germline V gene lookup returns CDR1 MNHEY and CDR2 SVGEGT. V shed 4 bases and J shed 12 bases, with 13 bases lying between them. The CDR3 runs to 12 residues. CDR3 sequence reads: CASSWTSAGQFF. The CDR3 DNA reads TGTGCCAGCAGTTGGACATCCGCGGGGCAGTTCTTC.

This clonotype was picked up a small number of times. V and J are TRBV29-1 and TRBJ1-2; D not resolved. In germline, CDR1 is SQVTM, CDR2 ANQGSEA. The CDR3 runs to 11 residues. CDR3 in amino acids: CTPDGNYGYTF. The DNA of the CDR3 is TGCACCCCTGACGGTAACTATGGCTACACCTTC.